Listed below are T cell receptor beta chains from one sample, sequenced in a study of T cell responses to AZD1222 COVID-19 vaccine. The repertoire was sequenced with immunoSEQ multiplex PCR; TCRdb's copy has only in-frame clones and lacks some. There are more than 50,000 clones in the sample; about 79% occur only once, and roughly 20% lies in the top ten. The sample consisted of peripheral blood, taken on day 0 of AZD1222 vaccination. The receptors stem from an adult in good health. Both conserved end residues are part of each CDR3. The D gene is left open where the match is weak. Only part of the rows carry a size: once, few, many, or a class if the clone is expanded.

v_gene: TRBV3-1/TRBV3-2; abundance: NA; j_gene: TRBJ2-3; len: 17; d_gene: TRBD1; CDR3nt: TGTGCCAGCAGCCAAGTGGGGACAGGGGGCCTGCGGGATACGCAGTATTTT; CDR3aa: CASSQVGTGGLRDTQYF
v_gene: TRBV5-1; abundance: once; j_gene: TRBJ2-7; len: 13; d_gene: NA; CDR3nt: TGCGCCAGCAGCCTACAACGGGACACCGAGCAGTACTTC; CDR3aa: CASSLQRDTEQYF
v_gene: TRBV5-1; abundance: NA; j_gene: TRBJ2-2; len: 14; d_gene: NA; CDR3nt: TGCGCCAGCAGCCTGGAGACTTCGGCGGGGGAGCTGTTTTTT; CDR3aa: CASSLETSAGELFF
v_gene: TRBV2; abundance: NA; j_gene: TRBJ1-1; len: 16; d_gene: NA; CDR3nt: TGTGCCAGCAGCGGCGCTGACGGTGCAGGGTTCCCTGAAGCTTTCTTT; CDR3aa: CASSGADGAGFPEAFF
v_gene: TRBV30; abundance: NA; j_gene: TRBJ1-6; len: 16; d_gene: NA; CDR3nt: TGTGCCTGGAGTGTACTGGGCAACTCCTATAATTCACCCCTCCACTTT; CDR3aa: CAWSVLGNSYNSPLHF
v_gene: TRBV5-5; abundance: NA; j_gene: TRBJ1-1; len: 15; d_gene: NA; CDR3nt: TGTGCCAGCAGCTCACACAGGCAGGGGTTGACTGAAGCTTTCTTT; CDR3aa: CASSSHRQGLTEAFF
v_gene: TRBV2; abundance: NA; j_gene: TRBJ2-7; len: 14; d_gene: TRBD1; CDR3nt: TGTGCCAGCACCGTCGGGACAGCGGCCTACGAGCAGTACTTC; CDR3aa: CASTVGTAAYEQYF
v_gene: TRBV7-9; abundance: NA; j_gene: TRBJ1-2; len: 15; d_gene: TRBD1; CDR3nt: TGTGCCAGCAGCCCGAAACAGGGGAAGAACTATGGCTACACCTTC; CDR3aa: CASSPKQGKNYGYTF
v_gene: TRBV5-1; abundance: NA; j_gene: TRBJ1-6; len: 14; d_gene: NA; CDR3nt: TGCGCCAGCAGCCAGGGACACGATAATTCACCCCTCCACTTT; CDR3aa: CASSQGHDNSPLHF
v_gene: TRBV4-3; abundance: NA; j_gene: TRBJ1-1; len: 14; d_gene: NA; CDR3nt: TGCGCCAGCAGCCAAGAGAGGGTTCGTTCTGAAGCTTTCTTT; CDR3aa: CASSQERVRSEAFF
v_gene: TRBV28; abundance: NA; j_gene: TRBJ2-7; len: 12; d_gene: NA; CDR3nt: TGTGCCAGCAACGGAGTGAGCTACGAGCAGTACTTC; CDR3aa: CASNGVSYEQYF
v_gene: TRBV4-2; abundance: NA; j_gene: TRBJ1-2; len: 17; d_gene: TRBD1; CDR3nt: TGTGCCAGCAGCCTAACGCCTGATGGACAGGCGGGAAGAGGCTACACCTTC; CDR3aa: CASSLTPDGQAGRGYTF
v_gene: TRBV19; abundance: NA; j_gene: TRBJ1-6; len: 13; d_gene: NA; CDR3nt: TGTGCCTCCCAGAGACAGTTATCCTCACCCCTCCACTTT; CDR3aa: CASQRQLSSPLHF
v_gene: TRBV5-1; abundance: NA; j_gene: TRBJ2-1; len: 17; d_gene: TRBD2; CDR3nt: TGCGCCAGCAGCCGAGGACTAGCGGGAGGGTTTTACAATGAGCAGTTCTTC; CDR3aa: CASSRGLAGGFYNEQFF
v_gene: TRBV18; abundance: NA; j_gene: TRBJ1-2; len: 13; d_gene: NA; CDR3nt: TGTGCCAGCTCCTCCGACCCACGCAGGGGCTACACCTTC; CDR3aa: CASSSDPRRGYTF
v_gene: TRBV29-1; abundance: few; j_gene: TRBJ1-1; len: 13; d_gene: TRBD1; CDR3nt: TGCAGCGCTACCGGGACAGGAGGCACTGAAGCTTTCTTT; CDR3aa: CSATGTGGTEAFF
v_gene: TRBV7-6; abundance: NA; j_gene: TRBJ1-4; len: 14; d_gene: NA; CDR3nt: TGTGCCAGCAGTTTAGGAGGGAGTAGTGAAAAACTGTTTTTT; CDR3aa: CASSLGGSSEKLFF